Below, 19 T cell receptor beta chains from the same sample are listed, as sequenced in a study of low-dose radiotherapy and immunotherapy resistance in tumors. With TRAV- and TRBV-specific primers, first-strand cDNA was made, covering the alpha and beta chains. A constant-region primer paired with the V-primer adapter amplified TCRs over about 19 PCR cycles. TCRdb fed the reads into MiXCR, producing one record per CDR3 protein. The sample shows roughly 32,000 distinct CDR3 sequences, approximately 49% of them seen only once. Time point specified: after trial treatment. Treatment denoted: LDRT plus nivolumab, ipilimumab, low-dose cyclophosphamide and aspirin (RACIN trial). The sequencing here drew on PBMCs, taken after low-dose radiotherapy plus immunotherapy. The receptors were sampled from a male donor with gallbladder cancer.

This clonotype was detected many times. The chain employs TRBV19 and TRBJ2-2; 8 nucleotides align to TRBD2. The CDR3 is made up of 14 amino acids. V gave up 7 bases and J gave up 2 bases; unmatched junction bases: 3. Germline V gene sequence: CDR1 LNHDA, CDR2 SQIVND (reference sequence). The CDR3 sequence is CASTREGNTGELFF. The CDR3 DNA reads as TGTGCCAGTACACGGGAGGGTAACACCGGGGAGCTGTTTTTT.

This clonotype was seen at least ten times. V usage is TRBV29-1 and J usage is TRBJ2-1, with a possible D match to TRBD1 (6 bases). Trimming took off 5 bases at V and 1 base at J, with 18 bases between the two ends. Germline lookup yields CDR1 SQVTM and CDR2 ANQGSEA. This CDR3 has 16 residues. CDR3 region: CSVLKRGTVSYNEQFF. CDR3 DNA sequence: TGCAGCGTTCTGAAAAGGGGGACGGTATCCTACAATGAGCAGTTCTTC.

This clonotype was recorded many times. The chain uses TRBV20-1 and TRBJ2-7; tentative D call: TRBD2 (5 bases). V lost 0 bases, J lost 7 bases, and 13 bases lay in between. This CDR3 has 13 residues. CDR1 is DFQATT, CDR2 SNEGSKA, per germline (reference sequence). CDR3 in amino acids: CSARDPSGLEQYF. The CDR3 nucleotides read TGCAGTGCTAGAGACCCCTCGGGGTTGGAGCAGTACTTC.

This chain uses TRBV10-3 with TRBJ2-7; the D gene is possibly TRBD1 (6 bases). Trimming shortened V by 2 bases and J by 0 bases, and 26 bases separated the two germline ends. Germline lookup yields CDR1 ENHRY and CDR2 SYGVKD. The CDR3 loop spans 20 amino acids. In DNA, the CDR3 is TGTGCCATCAGTGAGCCCCGGGACAAGTCGGTCCTCAGGTCCTCCTACGAGCAGTACTTC. This translates into CAISEPRDKSVLRSSYEQYF.

A note on this clonotype: This likely stems from a read error, as it lies one base from a far larger clone. The rearrangement joins TRBV20-1 to TRBJ2-5; 8 nucleotides agree with TRBD1. This CDR3 spans 14 amino acids. The junction had 11 bases not matched to a gene; V was cut back by 0 bases and J by 11 bases. Germline-derived CDR1 and CDR2 are DFQATT and SNEGSKA (reference sequence). The CDR3 DNA is TGCAGTGCTAGAGATGGGGCAGGGGGCAATGAGCAGTACTTC. Translated: CSARDGAGGNEQYF.

The chain links TRBV11-2 to TRBJ2-3, with a tentative D call TRBD1 (5 bases). The CDR3 covers 18 residues. Trimming pared 4 bases from V and 2 bases from J, leaving 22 bases between. Germline assignment: CDR1 SGHAT and CDR2 FQNNGV. CDR3 nucleotides: TGTGCCAGCAGCTCGACCCTCCGACAGCTACCTTTCACAGATACGCAGTATTTT. Residues: CASSSTLRQLPFTDTQYF.

This chain uses TRBV28 with TRBJ1-6, with unresolved D. V lost 8 bases and J lost 9, with 17 bases in between. Germline loops: CDR1 MDHEN, CDR2 SYDVKM. The CDR3 is made up of 14 amino acids. The CDR3 reads CASFSGILSSPLHF. The CDR3 nucleotides read TGTGCCAGCTTCTCAGGAATTTTAAGTTCACCCCTCCACTTT.

In this sample, this clonotype turned up many times. The V gene is TRBV10-3, the J gene TRBJ2-7, with D unresolved. The germline CDR1 and CDR2 sequences are ENHRY and SYGVKD. The ends were cut back, 6 bases at V and 7 bases at J, with 10 bases in the middle. This CDR3 spans 11 amino acids. CDR3 sequence: CAISAPSEQYF. The CDR3, as DNA: TGTGCCATCAGCGCCCCGAGTGAGCAGTACTTC.

This clonotype is labeled as medium-sized (0.01 to 0.1%). V and J are TRBV28 and TRBJ2-5; no clear D. The germline gives CDR1 MDHEN, CDR2 SYDVKM. This CDR3 spans 19 amino acids. The V and J ends lost 4 bases and 0 bases respectively, with 24 bases between them. The CDR3 DNA reads as TGTGCCAGCAGTTCGGTTAGGGCAGTTGCCCCGCCGTACCAAGAGACCCAGTACTTC. Translating it yields CASSSVRAVAPPYQETQYF.

The rearrangement joins TRBV10-3 to TRBJ2-7; D is ambiguous. This CDR3 has 13 amino acids. CDR1 is ENHRY, CDR2 SYGVKD, per germline. V shed 2 bases and J shed 3 bases, with 8 bases lying between them. This chain's CDR3 is CAISERQHYEQYF. The CDR3 region has the DNA TGTGCCATCAGTGAGAGGCAGCACTACGAGCAGTACTTC.

This clonotype was observed a few times. The V call is TRBV7-9, the J call TRBJ2-3, with D perhaps matching TRBD1 or TRBD2 (5 bases each). CDR3 size: 15 residues. Per germline, CDR1 SEHNR and CDR2 FQNEAQ (reference sequence). The V end lost 5 bases, the J end lost 2 bases, and 14 bases lay between the germline ends. The CDR3 loop is CASSPVGGNTDTQYF. The CDR3, as DNA: TGTGCCAGCAGCCCGGTTGGGGGAAACACAGATACGCAGTATTTT.

This clonotype appeared once. The chain is built from TRBV6-2 or TRBV6-3 and TRBJ2-7; weak D call: TRBD2 (7 bases). The CDR3 is 14 amino acids. CDR1 is MNHEY, CDR2 SVGEGT, per germline. Deletions cut 7 bases from V and 2 bases from J, with 15 bases between. CDR3 nucleotides: TGTGCCAGCAACCAGGCGGGGGCCCCCTACGAGCAGTACTTC. Amino acid sequence: CASNQAGAPYEQYF.

This clonotype showed up many times. The chain has TRBV25-1 and TRBJ1-1, with TRBD1 identical over 8 bases. V was clipped by 5 bases and J by 0 bases; unmatched bases: 14. There are 18 residues in the CDR3. The germline CDR1 and CDR2 sequences are MGHDK and SYGVNS. CDR3 sequence reads: CASSPRTGRDVVNTEAFF. DNA for the CDR3: TGTGCCAGCAGTCCCCGGACAGGGAGGGATGTAGTGAACACTGAAGCTTTCTTT.

This clonotype was recorded many times. The chain uses TRBV15 and TRBJ2-2; D remains unclear. The CDR3 sequence is 13 residues long. Germline V gives CDR1 LNHNV, CDR2 YYDKDF (reference sequence). Trimming shortened V by 0 bases and J by 5 bases, and 4 bases separated the two germline ends. The CDR3 DNA sequence: TGTGCCACCAGCAGAGATCTGACCGGGGAGCTGTTTTTT. Encoded protein: CATSRDLTGELFF.

The sample holds many counts of this clonotype. The chain carries TRBV10-2 and TRBJ2-5, with TRBD1 matching over 10 bases. This CDR3 is 13 amino acids long. Germline values: CDR1 WSHSY, CDR2 SAAADI. Unmatched junction bases numbered 2, after V lost 6 bases and J lost 4 bases. In nucleotides, the CDR3 is TGCGCCAGCAGACGGACAGGGGGAGAGACCCAGTACTTC. It encodes CASRRTGGETQYF.

The rearrangement links TRBV12-3 or TRBV12-4 to TRBJ1-4; D perhaps matches TRBD1 (5 bases). Deletions cut 3 bases from V and 10 bases from J, with 15 bases between. This CDR3 has 14 residues. The CDR3 sequence: CASSLGQGDGKLFF. CDR3 coding DNA: TGTGCCAGCAGTTTGGGTCAGGGAGATGGAAAACTGTTTTTT.

CDR3 in amino acids: CASSSWGTDSNQPQHF. The CDR3 DNA is TGTGCCAGCAGCTCCTGGGGGACGGATAGCAATCAGCCCCAGCATTTT. This sequence joins TRBV5-6 and TRBJ1-5; TRBD1 might be the D (5 bases). The CDR3 consists of 16 residues. The V and J ends lost 3 bases and 0 bases respectively, with 13 bases between them. The germline gives CDR1 SGHDT, CDR2 YYEEEE.

This chain links TRBV12-3 or TRBV12-4 with TRBJ2-1; the D is unclear. Trimming cost V 4 bases and J 9 bases, with 10 bases left between them. The CDR3 contains 12 residues. CDR3 in DNA: TGTGCCAGCAGTTCCGGTTTGGGTGAGCAGTTCTTC. Its protein product is CASSSGLGEQFF.

The CDR3, as DNA: TGTGCCAGCACTTGGACTAGCGCCGGGGAGCTGTTTTTT. Encoded protein: CASTWTSAGELFF. This chain joins TRBV28 and TRBJ2-2; TRBD2 matches at 9 bases. With V trimmed by 7 bases and J by 6 bases, 3 bases remained unmatched. This CDR3 is 13 amino acids long. CDR1 MDHEN and CDR2 SYDVKM come from the germline V gene.